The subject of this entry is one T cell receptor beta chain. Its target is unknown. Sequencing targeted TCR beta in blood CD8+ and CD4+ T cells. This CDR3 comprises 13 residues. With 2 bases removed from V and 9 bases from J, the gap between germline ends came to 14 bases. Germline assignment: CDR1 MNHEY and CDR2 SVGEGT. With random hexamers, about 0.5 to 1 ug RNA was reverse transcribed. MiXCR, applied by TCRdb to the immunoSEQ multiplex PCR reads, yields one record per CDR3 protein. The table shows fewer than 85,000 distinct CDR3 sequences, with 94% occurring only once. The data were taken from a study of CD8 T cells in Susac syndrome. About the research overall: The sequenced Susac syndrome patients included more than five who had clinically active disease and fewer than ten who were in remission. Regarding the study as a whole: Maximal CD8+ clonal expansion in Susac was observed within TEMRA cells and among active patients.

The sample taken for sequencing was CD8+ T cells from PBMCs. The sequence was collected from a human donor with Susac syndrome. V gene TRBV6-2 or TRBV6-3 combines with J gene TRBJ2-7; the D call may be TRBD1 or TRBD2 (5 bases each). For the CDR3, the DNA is TGTGCCAGCAGTTACCAGGTCGGGGACGGGCAGTACTTC. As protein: CASSYQVGDGQYF.